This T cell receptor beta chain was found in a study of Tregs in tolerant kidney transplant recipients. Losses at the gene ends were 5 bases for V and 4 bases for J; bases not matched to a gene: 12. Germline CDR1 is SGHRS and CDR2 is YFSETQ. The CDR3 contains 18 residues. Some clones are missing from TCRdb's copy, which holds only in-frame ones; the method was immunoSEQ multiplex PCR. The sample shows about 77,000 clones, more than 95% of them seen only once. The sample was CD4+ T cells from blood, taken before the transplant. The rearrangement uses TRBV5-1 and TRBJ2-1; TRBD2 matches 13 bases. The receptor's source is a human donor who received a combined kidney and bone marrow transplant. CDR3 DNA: TGCGCCAGCAGTATACTAGCGGGAGGGCCGGGTTTTTACAATGAGCAGTTCTTC. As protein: CASSILAGGPGFYNEQFF.